The next 4 T cell receptor beta chains were all read from a single sample in a study of identical twins. MiXCR was run by TCRdb on the 5' RACE reads, yielding one entry per CDR3 protein. The table lists around 490,000 distinct CDR3 sequences, about 22% of them singletons. The sample was also reused in another study, on yellow fever vaccine responses in identical twins.

Specimen: CD4+ T cells sorted from blood. The receptors originated from a woman younger than 35 in good health.

This clonotype was seen a few times. The rearrangement links TRBV7-9 to TRBJ2-1; 8 bases are shared with TRBD2. There are 15 residues in the CDR3. The germline V gene has CDR1 SEHNR and CDR2 FQNEAQ (reference sequence). V shed 4 bases and J 8 bases; nucleotides not matched to a gene: 10. The CDR3 here is CASSWGLDGWDEQFF. The CDR3 nucleotides read TGTGCCAGCAGCTGGGGACTAGACGGGTGGGATGAGCAGTTCTTC.

This clonotype was seen more than once but under ten times. This sequence joins TRBV28 and TRBJ1-3; D uncertain. V lost 6 bases, J lost 7 bases, and 10 bases lay in between. Germline V gives CDR1 MDHEN, CDR2 SYDVKM. This CDR3 contains 12 residues. The CDR3 DNA is TGTGCCAGCAGGAGTGCGGGGAACACCATATATTTT. Its protein is CASRSAGNTIYF.

The chain carries TRBV6-1 and TRBJ2-7; tentative D call: TRBD2 (5 bases). The CDR3 is 14 residues long. The germline V and J ends were trimmed by 6 bases and 1 base, with 13 bases remaining between them. Per the germline V gene, CDR1 is MNHNS and CDR2 is SASEGT. The DNA of the CDR3 is TGTGCCAGCAGCCGGGGTGACAAGTCCTACGAGCAGTACTTC. It codes for CASSRGDKSYEQYF.

This clonotype was seen a handful of times. The chain links TRBV3-1 to TRBJ2-3; D remains unclear. V gave up 2 bases and J gave up 3 bases, with 6 bases separating them. The germline V gene has CDR1 LGHDT and CDR2 YNNKEL (reference sequence). This CDR3 has 13 residues. The chain's CDR3 is CASSQSPTDTQYF. The CDR3 DNA is TGTGCCAGCAGCCAAAGTCCTACAGATACGCAGTATTTT.